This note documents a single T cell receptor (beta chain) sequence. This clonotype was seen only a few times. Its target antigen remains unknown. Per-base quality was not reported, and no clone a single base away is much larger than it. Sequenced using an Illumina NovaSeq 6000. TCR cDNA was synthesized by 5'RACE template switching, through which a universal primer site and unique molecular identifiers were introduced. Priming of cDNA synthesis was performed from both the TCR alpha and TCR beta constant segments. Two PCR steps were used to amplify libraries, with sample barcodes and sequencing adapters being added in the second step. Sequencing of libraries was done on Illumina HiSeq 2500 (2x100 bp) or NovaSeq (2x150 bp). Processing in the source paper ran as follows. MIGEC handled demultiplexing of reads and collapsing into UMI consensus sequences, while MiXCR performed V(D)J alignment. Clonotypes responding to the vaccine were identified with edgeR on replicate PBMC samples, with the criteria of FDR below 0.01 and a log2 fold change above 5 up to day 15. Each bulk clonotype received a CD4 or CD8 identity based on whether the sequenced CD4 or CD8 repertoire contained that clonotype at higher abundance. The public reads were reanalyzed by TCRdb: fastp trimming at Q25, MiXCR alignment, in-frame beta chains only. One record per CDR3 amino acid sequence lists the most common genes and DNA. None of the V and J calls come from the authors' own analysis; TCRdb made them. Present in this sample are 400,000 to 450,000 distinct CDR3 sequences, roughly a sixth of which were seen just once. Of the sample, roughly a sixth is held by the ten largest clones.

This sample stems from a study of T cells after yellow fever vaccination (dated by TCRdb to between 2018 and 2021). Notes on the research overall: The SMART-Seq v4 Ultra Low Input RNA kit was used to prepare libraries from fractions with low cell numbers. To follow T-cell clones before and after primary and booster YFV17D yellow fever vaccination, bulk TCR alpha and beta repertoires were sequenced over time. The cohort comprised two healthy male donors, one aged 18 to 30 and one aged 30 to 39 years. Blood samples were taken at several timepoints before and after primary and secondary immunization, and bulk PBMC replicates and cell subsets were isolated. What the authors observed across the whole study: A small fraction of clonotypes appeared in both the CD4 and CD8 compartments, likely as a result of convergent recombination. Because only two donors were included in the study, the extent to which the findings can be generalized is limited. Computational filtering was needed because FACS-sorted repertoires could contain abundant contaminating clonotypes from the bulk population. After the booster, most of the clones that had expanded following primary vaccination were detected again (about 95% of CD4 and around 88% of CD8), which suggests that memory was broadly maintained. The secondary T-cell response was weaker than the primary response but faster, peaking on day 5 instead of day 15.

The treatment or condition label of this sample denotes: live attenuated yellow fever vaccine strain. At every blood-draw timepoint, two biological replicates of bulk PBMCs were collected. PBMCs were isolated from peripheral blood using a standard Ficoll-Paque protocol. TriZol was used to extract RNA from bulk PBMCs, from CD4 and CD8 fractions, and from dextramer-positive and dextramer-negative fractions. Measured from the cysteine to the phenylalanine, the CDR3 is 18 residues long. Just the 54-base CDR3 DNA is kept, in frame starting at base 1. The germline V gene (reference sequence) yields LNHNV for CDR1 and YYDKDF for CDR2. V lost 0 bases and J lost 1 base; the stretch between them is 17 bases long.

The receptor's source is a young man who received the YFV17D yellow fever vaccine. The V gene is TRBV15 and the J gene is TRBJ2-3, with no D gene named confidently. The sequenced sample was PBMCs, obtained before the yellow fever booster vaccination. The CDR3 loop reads CATSRDYVQSLGTDTQYF. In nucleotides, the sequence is TGTGCCACCAGCAGAGATTATGTACAAAGTCTAGGCACAGATACGCAGTATTTT.